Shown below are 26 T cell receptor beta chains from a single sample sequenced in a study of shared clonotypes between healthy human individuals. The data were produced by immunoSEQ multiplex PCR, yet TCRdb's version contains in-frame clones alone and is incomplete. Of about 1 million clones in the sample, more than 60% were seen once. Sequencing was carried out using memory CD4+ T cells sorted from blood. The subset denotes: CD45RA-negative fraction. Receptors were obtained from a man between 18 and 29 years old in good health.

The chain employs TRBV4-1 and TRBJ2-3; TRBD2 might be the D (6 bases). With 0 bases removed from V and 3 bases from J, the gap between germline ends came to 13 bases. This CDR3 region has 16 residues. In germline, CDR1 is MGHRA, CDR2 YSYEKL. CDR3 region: CASSQDPGVQTDTQYF. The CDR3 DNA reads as TGCGCCAGCAGCCAAGATCCGGGGGTGCAGACAGATACGCAGTATTTT.

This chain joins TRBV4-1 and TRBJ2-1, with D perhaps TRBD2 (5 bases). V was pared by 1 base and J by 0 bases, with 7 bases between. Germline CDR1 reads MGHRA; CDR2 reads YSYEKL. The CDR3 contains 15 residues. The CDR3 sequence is CASSQASGSYNEQFF. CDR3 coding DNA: TGCGCCAGCAGCCAAGCCAGCGGCTCCTACAATGAGCAGTTCTTC.

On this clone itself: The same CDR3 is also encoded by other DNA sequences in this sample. The chain's CDR3 is CAWSSGSTDTQYF. The CDR3 DNA reads as TGTGCCTGGTCTAGCGGAAGCACAGATACGCAGTATTTT. This chain links TRBV30 with TRBJ2-3; 7 nucleotides align to TRBD2. Germline CDR1 GTSNPN, CDR2 SVGIG (reference sequence). This CDR3 comprises 13 residues. Trimming removed 5 bases from V and 0 bases from J; junction bases left unmatched: 2.

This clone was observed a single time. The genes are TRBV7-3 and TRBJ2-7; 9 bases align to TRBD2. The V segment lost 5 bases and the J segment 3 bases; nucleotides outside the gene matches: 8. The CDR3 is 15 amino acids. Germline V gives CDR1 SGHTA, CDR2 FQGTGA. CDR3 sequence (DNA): TGTGCCAGCAGCCGTAGCGGGGGAGGGGACTACGAGCAGTACTTC. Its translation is CASSRSGGGDYEQYF.

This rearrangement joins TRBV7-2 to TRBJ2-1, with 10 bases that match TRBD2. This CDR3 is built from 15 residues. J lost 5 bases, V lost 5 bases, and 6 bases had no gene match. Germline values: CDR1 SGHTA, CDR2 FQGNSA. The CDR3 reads CASSLKAGGHNEQFF. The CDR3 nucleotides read TGTGCCAGCAGCCTAAAAGCGGGAGGGCACAATGAGCAGTTCTTC.

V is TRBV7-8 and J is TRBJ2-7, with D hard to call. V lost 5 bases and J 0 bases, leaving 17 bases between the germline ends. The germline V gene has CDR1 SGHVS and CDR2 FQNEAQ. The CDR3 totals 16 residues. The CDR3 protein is CASSESPAHSSYEQYF. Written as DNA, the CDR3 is TGTGCCAGCAGCGAGTCCCCGGCTCATAGCTCCTACGAGCAGTACTTC. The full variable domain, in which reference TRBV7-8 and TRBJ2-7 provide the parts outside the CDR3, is GAGVSQSPRYKVAKRGQDVALRCDPISGHVSLFWYQQALGQGPEFLTYFQNEAQLDKSGLPSDRFFAERPEGSVSTLKIQRTQQEDSAVYLCASSESPAHSSYEQYFGPGTRLTVT.

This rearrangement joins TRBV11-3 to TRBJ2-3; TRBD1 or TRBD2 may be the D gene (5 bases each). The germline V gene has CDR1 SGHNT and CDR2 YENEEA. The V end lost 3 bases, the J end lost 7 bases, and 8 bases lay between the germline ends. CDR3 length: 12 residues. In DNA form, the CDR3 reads TGTGCCAGCAGCTTGGGGGTAAATACGCAGTATTTT. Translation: CASSLGVNTQYF.

This chain's CDR3 is CASSEAQGAHYGYTF. The CDR3 DNA reads TGTGCCAGCAGTGAAGCGCAGGGGGCCCACTATGGCTACACCTTC. The V call is TRBV6-1, the J call TRBJ1-2; 8 bases agree with TRBD1. The junction had 3 bases not matched to a gene; V was cut back by 0 bases and J by 3 bases. Germline V gene lookup returns CDR1 MNHNS and CDR2 SASEGT. The CDR3 length is 15 residues.

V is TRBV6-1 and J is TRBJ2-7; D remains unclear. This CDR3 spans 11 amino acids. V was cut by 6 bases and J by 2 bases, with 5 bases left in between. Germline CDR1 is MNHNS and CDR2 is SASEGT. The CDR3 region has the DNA TGTGCCAGCAGGGAACCCTACGAGCAGTACTTC. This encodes CASREPYEQYF.

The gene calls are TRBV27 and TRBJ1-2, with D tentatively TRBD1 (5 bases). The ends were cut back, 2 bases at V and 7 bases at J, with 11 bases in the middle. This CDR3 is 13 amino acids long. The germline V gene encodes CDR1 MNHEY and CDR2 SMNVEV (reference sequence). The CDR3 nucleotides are TGTGCCAGCAGTTTACGGGCAGGGCTTGGCTACACCTTC. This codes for CASSLRAGLGYTF.

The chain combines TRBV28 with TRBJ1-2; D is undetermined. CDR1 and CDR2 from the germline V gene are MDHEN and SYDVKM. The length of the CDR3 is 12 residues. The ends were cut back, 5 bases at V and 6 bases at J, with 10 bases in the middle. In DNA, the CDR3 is TGTGCCAGCAGTACCCTTGGGGATGGCTACACCTTC. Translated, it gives CASSTLGDGYTF.

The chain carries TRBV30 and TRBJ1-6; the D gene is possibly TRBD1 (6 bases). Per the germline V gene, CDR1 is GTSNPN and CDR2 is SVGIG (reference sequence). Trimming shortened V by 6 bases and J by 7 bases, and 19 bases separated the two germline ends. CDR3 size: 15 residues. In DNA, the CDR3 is TGTGCCTGCCGGACAGATACCTATCCCAATTCACCCCTCCACTTT. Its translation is CACRTDTYPNSPLHF.

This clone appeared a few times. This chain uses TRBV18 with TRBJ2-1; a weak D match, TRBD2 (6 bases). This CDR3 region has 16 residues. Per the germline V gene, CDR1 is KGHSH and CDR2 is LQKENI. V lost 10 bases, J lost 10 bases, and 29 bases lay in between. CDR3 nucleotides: TGTGCCACCAAGAACACCGGTGGAGGGCAGGCCCGGGAGCAGTTCTTC. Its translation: CATKNTGGGQAREQFF.

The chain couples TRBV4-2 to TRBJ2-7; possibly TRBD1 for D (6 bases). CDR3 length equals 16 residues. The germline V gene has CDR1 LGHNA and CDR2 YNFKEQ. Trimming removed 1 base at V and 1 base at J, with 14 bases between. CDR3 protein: CASSQADSLISYEQYF. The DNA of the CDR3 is TGTGCCAGCAGCCAAGCGGACAGTCTAATTTCCTACGAGCAGTACTTC.

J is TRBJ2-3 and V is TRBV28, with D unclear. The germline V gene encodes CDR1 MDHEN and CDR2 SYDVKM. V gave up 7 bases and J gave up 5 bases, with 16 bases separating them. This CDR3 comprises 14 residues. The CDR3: CASTTGPPRDTQYF. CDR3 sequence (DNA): TGTGCCAGCACCACGGGCCCCCCACGAGATACGCAGTATTTT.

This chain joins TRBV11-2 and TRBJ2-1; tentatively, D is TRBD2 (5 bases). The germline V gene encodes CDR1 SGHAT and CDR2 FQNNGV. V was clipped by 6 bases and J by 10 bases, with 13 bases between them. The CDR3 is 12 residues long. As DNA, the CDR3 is TGTGCCAGCAGATTAAACCCGGGAGAGCAGTTCTTC. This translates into CASRLNPGEQFF.

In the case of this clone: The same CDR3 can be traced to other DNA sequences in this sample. The CDR3 bases are TGTGCCAGCAGCTTAGGACAGGGAGGGACCTACGAGCAGTACTTC. It specifies CASSLGQGGTYEQYF. The genes are TRBV7-2 and TRBJ2-7; D possibly matches TRBD1 or TRBD2 (7 bases each). CDR1 is SGHTA and CDR2 is FQGNSA in the germline V gene. The V and J ends lost 1 base and 2 bases respectively, with 12 bases between them. The CDR3 covers 15 residues.

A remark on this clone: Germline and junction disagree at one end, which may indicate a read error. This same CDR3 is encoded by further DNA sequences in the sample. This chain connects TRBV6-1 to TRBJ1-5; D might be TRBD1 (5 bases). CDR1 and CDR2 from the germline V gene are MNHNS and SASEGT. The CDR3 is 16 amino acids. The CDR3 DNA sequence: TGTGCCAGCAGTGAAACGCAGGGCTATAGCAACCAGCCCCAGCATTTT. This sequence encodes CASSETQGYSNQPQHF.

The CDR3 DNA sequence: TGTGCCAGCCGATTGAACCAAGAGACCCAGTACTTC. Protein: CASRLNQETQYF. The chain recombines TRBV28 with TRBJ2-5, with unresolved D. The germline V gene has CDR1 MDHEN and CDR2 SYDVKM. Trimming took 8 bases from V and 0 from J, leaving 7 bases between them. The CDR3 is made up of 12 amino acids.

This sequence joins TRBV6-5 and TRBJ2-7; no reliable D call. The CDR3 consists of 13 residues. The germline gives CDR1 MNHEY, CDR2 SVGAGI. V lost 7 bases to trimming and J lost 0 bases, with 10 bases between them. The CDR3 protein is CASISRSSYEQYF. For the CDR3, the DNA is TGTGCCAGCATTAGCAGGAGCTCCTACGAGCAGTACTTC.

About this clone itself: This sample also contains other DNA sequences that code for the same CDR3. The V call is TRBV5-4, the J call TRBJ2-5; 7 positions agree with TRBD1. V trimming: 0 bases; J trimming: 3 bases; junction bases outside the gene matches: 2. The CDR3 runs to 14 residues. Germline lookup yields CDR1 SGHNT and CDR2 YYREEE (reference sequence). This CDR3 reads CASSLGTGKETQYF. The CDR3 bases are TGTGCCAGCAGCTTGGGGACAGGAAAAGAGACCCAGTACTTC.

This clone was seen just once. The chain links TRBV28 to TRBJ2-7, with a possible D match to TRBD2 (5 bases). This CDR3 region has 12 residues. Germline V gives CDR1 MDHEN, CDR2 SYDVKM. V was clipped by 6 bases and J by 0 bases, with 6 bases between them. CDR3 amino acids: CASSGVSYEQYF. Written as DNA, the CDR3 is TGTGCCAGCAGCGGGGTCTCCTACGAGCAGTACTTC.

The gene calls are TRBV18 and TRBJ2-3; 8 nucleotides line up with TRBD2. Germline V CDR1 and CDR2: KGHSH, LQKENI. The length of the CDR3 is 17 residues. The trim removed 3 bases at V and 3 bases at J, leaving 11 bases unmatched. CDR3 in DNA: TGTGCCAGCTCACCGCTACCACAAGCGGGGGTTACAGATACGCAGTATTTT. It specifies CASSPLPQAGVTDTQYF.

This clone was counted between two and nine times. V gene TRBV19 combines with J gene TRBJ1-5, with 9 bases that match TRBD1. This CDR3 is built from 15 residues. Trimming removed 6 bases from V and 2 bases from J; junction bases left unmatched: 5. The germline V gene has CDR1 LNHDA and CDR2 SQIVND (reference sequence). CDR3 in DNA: TGTGCCAGTAGGCCGACAGGGGGAGGCAATCAGCCCCAGCATTTT. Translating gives CASRPTGGGNQPQHF.

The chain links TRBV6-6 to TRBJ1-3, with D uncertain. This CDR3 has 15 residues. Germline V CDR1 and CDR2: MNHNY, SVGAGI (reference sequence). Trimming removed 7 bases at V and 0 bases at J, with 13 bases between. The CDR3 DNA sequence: TGTGCCAGCAAAGATTCTCACGGCTCTGGAAACACCATATATTTT. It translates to CASKDSHGSGNTIYF.

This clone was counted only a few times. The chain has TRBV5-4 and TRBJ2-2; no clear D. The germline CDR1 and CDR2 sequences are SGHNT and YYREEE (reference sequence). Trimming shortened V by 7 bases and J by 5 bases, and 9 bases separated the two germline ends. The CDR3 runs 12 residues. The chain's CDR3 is CASGSNTGELFF. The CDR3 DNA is TGTGCCAGCGGGTCCAATACCGGGGAGCTGTTTTTT.